These T cell receptor beta chains were read from a single sample in a study of monozygotic twins with inflammatory bowel disease. Using the 5' RACE reads, TCRdb records one entry per CDR3 protein without DNA. The listing records approximately 400,000 distinct CDR3 sequences. Sequenced input: blood. These receptors all stem from a human donor with ulcerative colitis or Crohn's disease, or a healthy co-twin of an affected twin (not recorded which). CDR3s include the opening cysteine and the closing phenylalanine or tryptophan.

J,length,V,CDR3
TRBJ2-3,19,TRBV5-1,CASSTGLAGGISSTDTQYF
TRBJ2-1,17,TRBV7-2,CASSSTRRGGIYNEQFF
TRBJ1-5,15,TRBV12-3/TRBV12-4,CASSSDRVMGQPQHF
TRBJ1-1,13,TRBV19,CASRRDRDTEAFF
TRBJ2-1,12,TRBV5-1,CASSWGQNEQFF
TRBJ1-2,18,TRBV10-3,CAISESPRQGAFRYGYTF
TRBJ1-4,13,TRBV10-3,CAISESVVEKLFF
TRBJ2-3,16,TRBV19,CASSPRRLQGTDTQYF
TRBJ2-1,15,TRBV2,CASTPRGRQSNEQFF
TRBJ2-5,14,TRBV3-1,CASSQGGGQETQYF
TRBJ2-1,12,TRBV10-3,CPISEGVREQFF
TRBJ2-5,13,TRBV12-3/TRBV12-4,CASSLGDRETQYF
TRBJ2-4,18,TRBV2,CASSELASGRLAKNIQYF
TRBJ2-1,15,TRBV10-3,CAISGAGDSYNEQFF
TRBJ1-1,13,TRBV7-2,CASSLLQNKEAFF